This TCR beta chain comes out of a study of shared clonotypes between healthy human individuals. Study results and caveats: Limited genetic and exposure-history diversity came from having few donors.

Trimming stripped 7 bases from V and 7 bases from J, with 18 bases between. The CDR3 contains 14 residues. Germline CDR1 reads SNHLY; CDR2 reads FYNNEI. CD45RO-negative, CCR7-positively selected cells formed the naive CD8 fraction, excluding terminally differentiated effector memory CD45RA+ cells. Study donors comprised healthy, HIV-negative adults devoid of recent acute infection or vaccination. A word on this clone: Its antigen remains unknown.

Only in-frame clones appear in the TCRdb table, and some are missing; sequencing was by immunoSEQ multiplex PCR. The data contain about 2,100,000 clones, about 93% of them singletons. The specimen was naive CD8+ T cells from PBMCs. The chain employs TRBV2 and TRBJ2-3; a weak D match, TRBD2 (6 bases). This TCR came from a man between 18 and 35 years old in good health. Some clones in this sample may be carry-over from other donors' samples. CDR3 bases: TGTGCCAGCAAGGGAGGACTCCTTGGAAATACGCAGTATTTT. As protein: CASKGGLLGNTQYF.